This T cell receptor (beta chain) was identified during a study of T cells in Graves' hyperthyroidism and ophthalmopathy. Background on the study: Staff took peripheral blood when the initial diagnosis was made, before any treatment began.

There are a few counts of this clonotype. Its antigen remains unidentified. Study-level results: Blood also contained most expanded thyroid clonotypes above 0.001.

V was trimmed by 7 bases and J by 1 base, leaving 14 bases between them. The CDR3 is made up of 14 amino acids. Amplification targeted TCR beta CDR3 regions from RNA transcripts. When the TCR CDR3 underwent first-round RT-PCR, the HTBI primer set was used. Via MiXCR, TCRdb re-called the multiplex PCR reads, giving one row per CDR3 protein. The data contain hundreds of thousands of distinct CDR3 sequences, 18% of them singletons. The chain joins TRBV12-3 or TRBV12-4 to TRBJ2-7; possibly TRBD1 or TRBD2 for D (5 bases each). Specimen: blood. The source of this sequence is a woman in her forties or fifties with Graves' hyperthyroidism that later progressed to Graves' ophthalmopathy. The CDR3 loop reads CASTRDRRSYEQYF. As DNA, the CDR3 is TGTGCCAGCACCCGGGACCGCCGGTCCTACGAGCAGTACTTC.